Presented here are 9 T cell receptor beta chains from one specimen sequenced in a study of blood T cell repertoires in COVID-19. The repertoire was sequenced with immunoSEQ multiplex PCR; TCRdb's copy has only in-frame clones and lacks some. The top ten clones hold under 8% of a sample with 50,000 to 70,000 clones, 70% to 90% of them seen once. Sequencing was carried out using peripheral blood. These receptors were taken from a man aged 55-75 years with active or convalescent COVID-19.

This sequence joins TRBV18 and TRBJ1-6; no clear D. V lost 3 bases, J lost 11 bases, and 17 bases lay in between. The CDR3 sequence is 15 residues long. Germline assignment: CDR1 KGHSH and CDR2 LQKENI. The CDR3 loop reads CASSPIATIIPPLHF. The CDR3 DNA follows: TGTGCCAGCTCACCGATTGCGACAATAATTCCACCCCTCCACTTT.

The chain is built from TRBV6-2 or TRBV6-3 and TRBJ1-4, with 9 positions matching TRBD1. Germline CDR1 MNHEY, CDR2 SVGEGT. The V gene end was trimmed by 4 bases and the J gene end by 4 bases; junction bases not matched to a gene: 7. This CDR3 has 16 amino acids. CDR3 protein: CASSSPTGGYNEKLFF. CDR3 sequence (DNA): TGTGCCAGCAGTTCCCCCACAGGGGGCTATAATGAAAAACTGTTTTTT.

The chain is built from TRBV5-1 and TRBJ2-3; unclear D gene. In germline, CDR1 is SGHRS, CDR2 YFSETQ. Between the trimmed V and J ends, which lost 4 bases and 2 bases, there was a span of 5 bases. The CDR3 has 12 residues. DNA for the CDR3: TGCGCCAGCAGCCAGAACACAGATACGCAGTATTTT. It encodes CASSQNTDTQYF.

The chain links TRBV30 to TRBJ1-4; possibly TRBD1 for D (6 bases). With 7 bases removed from V and 7 bases from J, the gap between germline ends came to 19 bases. The germline CDR1 and CDR2 sequences are GTSNPN and SVGIG (reference sequence). CDR3 size: 14 residues. CDR3 coding DNA: TGTGCCTCAAATTTAGGGGGAAAGGTTGAAAAACTGTTTTTT. The encoded protein is CASNLGGKVEKLFF.

The chain has TRBV19 and TRBJ1-4, with D tentatively TRBD1 (6 bases). Trimming left V 6 bases short and J 5 bases short, with 13 bases between. The CDR3 spans 14 residues. The germline CDR1 and CDR2 sequences are LNHDA and SQIVND (reference sequence). Written as DNA, the CDR3 is TGTGCCAGTAGCCCCGGGACAAGGAATGAAAAACTGTTTTTT. This translates into CASSPGTRNEKLFF.

The chain uses TRBV5-1 and TRBJ1-4; D perhaps matches TRBD1 (6 bases). CDR3 length: 14 residues. The V gene lost 2 bases and the J gene lost 2 bases, with 7 bases spanning the gap. CDR1 and CDR2 from the germline V gene are SGHRS and YFSETQ. CDR3 in amino acids: CASSFGQTNEKLFF. The CDR3 DNA sequence: TGCGCCAGCAGCTTTGGACAGACTAATGAAAAACTGTTTTTT.

The chain carries TRBV5-6 and TRBJ1-5; D not certain. CDR1 is SGHDT and CDR2 is YYEEEE in the germline V gene. This CDR3 is 13 amino acids long. V was clipped by 1 base and J by 5 bases, with 7 bases between them. The CDR3 DNA reads as TGTGCCAGCAGCTTGCTCGGGGATCAGCCCCAGCATTTT. Its translation is CASSLLGDQPQHF. Full variable domain (remainder filled in from reference TRBV5-6 and TRBJ1-5): DAGVTQSPTHLIKTRGQQVTLRCSPKSGHDTVSWYQQALGQGPQFIFQYYEEEERQRGNFPDRFSGHQFPNYSSELNVNALLLGDSALYLCASSLLGDQPQHFGDGTRLSIL.

This chain links TRBV5-1 with TRBJ1-1, with a possible D match to TRBD1 (5 bases). From germline, CDR1 is SGHRS and CDR2 YFSETQ. The CDR3 extends over 14 amino acids. Trimming stripped 5 bases from V and 7 bases from J, with 18 bases between. CDR3 nucleotides: TGCGCCAGCAGTTACGGTGGCCAGGGCAATGAAGCTTTCTTT. The encoded protein is CASSYGGQGNEAFF.

CDR3: CASSRDRFYEQYF. The CDR3 DNA reads TGTGCCAGCAGCAGGGACAGATTCTACGAGCAGTACTTC. The V call is TRBV14, the J call TRBJ2-7; 7 bases line up with TRBD1. CDR3 length: 13 residues. Germline assignment: CDR1 SGHDN and CDR2 FVKESK. The ends lost 5 bases at V and 3 bases at J; junction bases unmatched: 4.